The 8 T cell receptor beta chains reported below all come from one sample, sequenced in a study of cytomegalovirus exposure and HLA in healthy donors. The PCR contained 60 Vbeta and 13 Jbeta primers. This table comes from immunoSEQ multiplex PCR, and its TCRdb copy is limited to in-frame clones, with some not included. This sample has about 120,000 clones; 77% occur once, and the top ten carry around 5.8%. Sequencing input: PBMCs. These TCRs come from a man younger than 35 in good health and CMV-seropositive.

The rearrangement uses TRBV18 and TRBJ1-1; 12 bases are shared with TRBD1. This CDR3 has 16 amino acids. Per germline, CDR1 KGHSH and CDR2 LQKENI. The V segment lost 2 bases and the J segment 4 bases; nucleotides outside the gene matches: 5. DNA for the CDR3: TGTGCCAGCTCACCAGGGGACAGGGGGCTTGGCACTGAAGCTTTCTTT. Protein: CASSPGDRGLGTEAFF.

The chain combines TRBV27 with TRBJ1-1, with TRBD1 matching 10 bases. V lost 0 bases and J lost 3; bases outside the gene matches: 1. CDR1 is MNHEY and CDR2 is SMNVEV in the germline V gene (reference sequence). The CDR3 totals 15 residues. CDR3 region: CASSLSGQGYTEAFF. CDR3 nucleotides: TGTGCCAGCAGTTTATCGGGACAGGGGTACACTGAAGCTTTCTTT.

This CDR3 reads CASSQTGGAKNIQYF. The CDR3 bases are TGCGCCAGCAGCCAGACAGGGGGTGCCAAAAACATTCAGTACTTC. This rearrangement joins TRBV4-1 to TRBJ2-4, with 9 bases fitting TRBD1. Germline CDR1 is MGHRA and CDR2 is YSYEKL. J gave up 1 base and V 3 bases, and 1 base lay outside the gene matches. CDR3 length: 15 residues.

J is TRBJ2-1 and V is TRBV6-5; 15 nucleotides line up with TRBD2. Trimming removed 9 bases from V and 5 bases from J; junction bases left unmatched: 2. CDR1 is MNHEY and CDR2 is SVGAGI in the germline V gene. The CDR3 extends over 14 amino acids. CDR3 coding DNA: TGTGCCAGTAGGACTAGCGGGGGGGACAATGAGCAGTTCTTC. Protein sequence: CASRTSGGDNEQFF.

The J gene is TRBJ1-4, the V gene TRBV6-5; tentative D call: TRBD1 (6 bases). This CDR3 has 13 residues. Germline-derived CDR1 and CDR2 are MNHEY and SVGAGI. V lost 5 bases and J lost 4, with 8 bases in between. CDR3 residues: CASSRTVNEKLFF. The CDR3 DNA is TGTGCCAGCAGTAGGACAGTTAATGAAAAACTGTTTTTT.

The CDR3 DNA sequence: TGTGCCAGTAGTAGTACTACATTAGCGGGAACCACAGATACGCAGTATTTT. The encoded protein is CASSSTTLAGTTDTQYF. The chain is built from TRBV19 and TRBJ2-3, with TRBD2 matching over 8 bases. CDR3 length: 17 amino acids. After removal of 4 bases from V and 2 bases from J, the junction contained 11 bases not matched to a gene. Germline values: CDR1 LNHDA, CDR2 SQIVND (reference sequence).

The rearrangement joins TRBV18 to TRBJ1-3, with 9 positions matching TRBD1. The CDR3 is 16 residues long. Germline V gives CDR1 KGHSH, CDR2 LQKENI. Unmatched junction bases numbered 8, after V lost 6 bases and J lost 2 bases. The CDR3 is CASSALGQGPGNTIYF. As DNA, the CDR3 is TGTGCCAGCTCTGCCCTCGGACAGGGGCCTGGAAACACCATATATTTT.

This chain links TRBV15 with TRBJ1-5; TRBD1 might be the D (5 bases). This CDR3 has 15 residues. V shed 3 bases and J shed 4 bases, with 13 bases lying between them. In germline, CDR1 is LNHNV, CDR2 YYDKDF (reference sequence). The DNA for the CDR3 is TGTGCCACCAGCAGGGTGGACACCCAGAATCAGCCCCAGCATTTT. This gives the protein CATSRVDTQNQPQHF. The full variable domain, its missing parts supplied by reference TRBV15 and TRBJ1-5, is DAMVIQNPRYQVTQFGKPVTLSCSQTLNHNVMYWYQQKSSQAPKLLFHYYDKDFNNEADTPDNFQSRRPNTSFCFLDIRSPGLGDTAMYLCATSRVDTQNQPQHFGDGTRLSIL.